The TCR beta chain under discussion was sequenced for a study of response to subunit inactivated influenza vaccine. General study findings and limits: Each seasonal influenza vaccination, the authors suggested, recruits few new T cells.

A word on this clonotype: Its antigen is currently unknown.

TCRdb re-analysed the RT-PCR reads in MiXCR, keeping a single row per CDR3 protein. The repertoire has about 620,000 distinct CDR3 sequences, approximately 10% of them found once; the top ten carry 9.5% to 13%. The sequenced sample was PBMCs from blood, obtained on the day of vaccination. The TCR sequence derives from a man in his fifties or sixties who received an inactivated influenza vaccine.

The CDR3 is CATSDLYRGLAGELFF. The CDR3 nucleotides read TGTGCCACCAGTGATTTATACAGGGGGCTGGCCGGGGAGCTGTTTTTT. J is TRBJ2-2 and V is TRBV24-1; TRBD1 matches at 9 bases. This CDR3 comprises 16 residues. Germline V gives CDR1 KGHDR, CDR2 SFDVKD. V dropped 1 base and J dropped 6; count of bases not matched to a gene: 5.